One sample yielded the 2 T cell receptor beta chains listed below, sequenced in a study of blood T cell repertoires in COVID-19. The repertoire was sequenced with immunoSEQ multiplex PCR; TCRdb's copy has only in-frame clones and lacks some. Of about 260,000 clones listed, 75% to 90% are singletons. Sequencing was performed on peripheral blood. These receptors all stem from a middle-aged woman who had recovered from COVID-19.

This clone has only a few counts. V gene TRBV4-3 combines with J gene TRBJ1-4; D is possibly TRBD1 (5 bases). V was trimmed by 5 bases and J by 4 bases, leaving 11 bases between them. Germline CDR1 is LGHNA and CDR2 is YSLEER. The CDR3 extends over 14 amino acids. CDR3 DNA: TGCGCCAGCAGCGGGGCGGGGCTTAATGAAAAACTGTTTTTT. This sequence encodes CASSGAGLNEKLFF.

This clone was picked up one time. The genes are TRBV6-5 and TRBJ1-1; D is uncertain. The CDR3 is made up of 14 amino acids. Germline CDR1 and CDR2: MNHEY and SVGAGI. V was cut by 6 bases and J by 1 base, with 12 bases left in between. This chain's CDR3 is CASSPQSSNTEAFF. Written as DNA, the CDR3 is TGTGCCAGCAGCCCACAGTCGTCGAACACTGAAGCTTTCTTT.